What follows describes a single T cell receptor (beta chain). Antigen unknown. Germline CDR1 reads MNHNY; CDR2 reads SVGAGI (reference sequence). V shed 10 bases, J shed 5 bases, and the junction held 8 bases outside the gene matches. CDR3 size: 13 residues. The sample comes from a study of cytomegalovirus exposure and HLA in healthy donors. Repertoires were generated with immunoSEQ multiplex PCR, while TCRdb's copy carries only in-frame clones and drops some. The sample yields about 200,000 clones, more than 65% seen once. General observations from the study: Most TCR sequences showed up rarely, but some public TCRs showed up in many donors.

The sequenced sample consisted of PBMCs. The sequence derives from a woman aged 30 to 39 in good health and CMV-seropositive. J is TRBJ1-2 and V is TRBV6-6; 9 bases fit TRBD1. In DNA, the CDR3 is TGTGCCACTCAGAGGACAGGGGAATATGGCTACACCTTC. Protein sequence: CATQRTGEYGYTF.